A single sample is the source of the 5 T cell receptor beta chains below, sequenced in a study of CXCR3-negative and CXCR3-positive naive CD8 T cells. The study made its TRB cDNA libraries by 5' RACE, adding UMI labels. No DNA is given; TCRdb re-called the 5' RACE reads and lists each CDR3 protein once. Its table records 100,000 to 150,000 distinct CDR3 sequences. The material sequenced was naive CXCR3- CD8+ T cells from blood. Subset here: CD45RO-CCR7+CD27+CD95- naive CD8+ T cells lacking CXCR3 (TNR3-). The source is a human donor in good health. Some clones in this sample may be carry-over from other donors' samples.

CDR3 loop: CAISGGRDRDVETQYF. This chain uses TRBV10-3 with TRBJ2-5; TCRdb's D gene call, TRBD1, goes unchecked for lack of DNA. The germline gives CDR1 ENHRY, CDR2 SYGVKD. This CDR3 is built from 16 residues.

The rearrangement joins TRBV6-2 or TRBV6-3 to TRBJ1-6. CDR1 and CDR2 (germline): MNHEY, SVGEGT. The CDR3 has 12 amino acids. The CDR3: CASRPGPEPLHF.

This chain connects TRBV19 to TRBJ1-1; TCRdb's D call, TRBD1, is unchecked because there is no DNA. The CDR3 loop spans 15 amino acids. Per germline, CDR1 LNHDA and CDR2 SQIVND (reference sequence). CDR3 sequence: CASSPPRQVNTEAFF.

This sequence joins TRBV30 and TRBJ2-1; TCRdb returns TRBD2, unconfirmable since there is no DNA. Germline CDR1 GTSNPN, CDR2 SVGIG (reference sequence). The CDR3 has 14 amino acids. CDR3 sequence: CAWERGSSYNEQFF.

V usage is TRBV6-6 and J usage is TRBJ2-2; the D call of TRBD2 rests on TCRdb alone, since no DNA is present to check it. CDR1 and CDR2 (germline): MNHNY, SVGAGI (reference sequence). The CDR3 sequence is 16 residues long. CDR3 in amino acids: CASSPQPIVNTGELFF.